These T cell receptor beta chains were read from a single sample in a study of shared clonotypes between healthy human individuals. Generated by immunoSEQ multiplex PCR, the TCRdb table keeps only in-frame clones and is missing some. Found here are roughly 410,000 clones, around 96% of them singletons; the top ten hold about 0.34%. Material for sequencing was memory CD8+ T cells sorted from blood. These receptors were taken from a man aged 25 to 40 in good health. Each CDR3 is given with its conserved first and last residue. D genes are given only for firm matches. The listing skips clone size in some rows; elsewhere it reads once, few, many or a size class.

CASRMGLTLETQYF TGTGCCAGCAGAATGGGACTAACGTTAGAGACCCAGTACTTC TRBD2 - TRBJ2-5 TRBV5-5
CASSETGTGIPRWYQETQYF TGCGCCAGCAGTGAAACCGGGACAGGTATCCCTAGATGGTACCAAGAGACCCAGTACTTC TRBD1 - TRBJ2-5 TRBV23-1
CASSEHRSLATNEKLFF TGTGCCAGCAGTGAGCACAGATCCCTGGCAACTAATGAAAAACTGTTTTTT - - TRBJ1-4 TRBV25-1
CASSSGLAEHREQYF TGTGCCAGCAGCTCGGGACTAGCGGAACACCGCGAGCAGTACTTC TRBD2 - TRBJ2-7 TRBV5-4
CASSSGVDTQYF TGCGCCAGCAGTTCAGGGGTGGATACGCAGTATTTT - once TRBJ2-3 TRBV4-1
CASSVGNNEQFF TGTGCCAGCAGCGTAGGAAACAATGAGCAGTTCTTC - - TRBJ2-1 TRBV9
CASSRTGGNEQFF TGTGCCAGCAGCAGGACAGGCGGCAATGAGCAGTTCTTC TRBD1 - TRBJ2-1 TRBV5-6
CASSFGGGPYEQYF TGTGCCAGCAGCTTCGGGGGAGGGCCATACGAGCAGTACTTC TRBD2 - TRBJ2-7 TRBV7-9
CASSLVYNYGYTF TGTGCCAGCAGTTTGGTCTACAACTATGGCTACACCTTC - - TRBJ1-2 TRBV28
CATSRVGARPEAFF TGTGCCACCAGCAGAGTTGGTGCGCGTCCTGAAGCTTTCTTT - - TRBJ1-1 TRBV15
CASSLGYEQYF TGTGCCAGCAGTTTGGGTTACGAGCAGTACTTC - - TRBJ2-7 TRBV27
CASSKGTDTQYF TGTGCCAGCAGCAAGGGGACAGATACGCAGTATTTT - - TRBJ2-3 TRBV7-8
CASSPTGTAEAFF TGTGCCAGCAGCCCCACAGGAACCGCTGAAGCTTTCTTT - - TRBJ1-1 TRBV9
CASSLTGVWFEGKNIQYF TGTGCCAGCAGCTTGACGGGAGTGTGGTTTGAAGGCAAAAACATTCAGTACTTC - - TRBJ2-4 TRBV5-8
CASTSGRVVKNIQYF TGTGCCAGCACTAGCGGGAGGGTAGTCAAAAACATTCAGTACTTC TRBD2 - TRBJ2-4 TRBV28
CASSLALGRSSYEQYF TGTGCCAGCAGCTTGGCTCTGGGAAGGAGCTCCTACGAGCAGTACTTC - - TRBJ2-7 TRBV5-4
CASSFGLAGATDTQYF TGCGCCAGCAGCTTCGGATTGGCGGGAGCGACAGATACGCAGTATTTT TRBD2 - TRBJ2-3 TRBV5-1
CASSPDTRGYTF TGTGCCAGCAGCCCGGACACTCGTGGCTACACCTTC - - TRBJ1-2 TRBV2
CAWSVGGNTEAFF TGTGCCTGGAGTGTAGGTGGGAACACTGAAGCTTTCTTT - - TRBJ1-1 TRBV30
CAISGTSGRSNEQFF TGTGCCATCAGTGGGACTAGCGGGAGATCAAATGAGCAGTTCTTC TRBD2 - TRBJ2-1 TRBV10-3
CASSLRGGSGQGYEQFF TGTGCCAGCAGCTTAAGGGGCGGGTCGGGACAGGGTTATGAGCAGTTCTTC TRBD1 - TRBJ2-1 TRBV7-2
CASSPTAGALSYNEQFF TGTGCCAGCAGCCCGACGGCGGGAGCACTGTCCTACAATGAGCAGTTCTTC TRBD2 - TRBJ2-1 TRBV11-2
CASSPVSGRVTGELFF TGTGCCAGCAGCCCCGTGTCCGGGAGGGTAACCGGGGAGCTGTTTTTT TRBD2 - TRBJ2-2 TRBV2
CASSSFGREDYGYTF TGTGCCAGCAGTTCTTTCGGCAGGGAGGACTATGGCTACACCTTC - - TRBJ1-2 TRBV27
CASSIDPPGLAGEYEQYF TGTGCCAGTAGTATAGATCCCCCTGGACTAGCGGGAGAATACGAGCAGTACTTC TRBD2 - TRBJ2-7 TRBV19
CASRNADTGELFF TGTGCCAGCAGGAACGCGGATACCGGGGAGCTGTTTTTT - - TRBJ2-2 TRBV7-9
CASRPRTTGYYEQYF TGTGCCAGCAGACCCCGCACCACGGGATACTACGAGCAGTACTTC - - TRBJ2-7 TRBV28
CASSLLEATQFF TGTGCCAGCAGCCTCCTTGAAGCCACGCAGTTCTTC - - TRBJ2-1 TRBV7-9
CSVASGRAYNEQFF TGCAGCGTTGCAAGCGGGAGGGCCTACAATGAGCAGTTCTTC TRBD2 once TRBJ2-1 TRBV29-1
CASSLTGFYNEQFF TGTGCCAGCAGCTTGACAGGGTTTTACAATGAGCAGTTCTTC TRBD1 - TRBJ2-1 TRBV7-3
CASKDGFEQYF TGCGCCAGCAAGGACGGCTTCGAGCAGTACTTC - - TRBJ2-7 TRBV5-1
CASRVTSFDGELFF TGCGCCAGCAGGGTGACTAGCTTTGACGGGGAGCTGTTTTTT TRBD2 - TRBJ2-2 TRBV4-1
CASSYSGQKYGELFF TGTGCCAGCAGTTACTCGGGACAGAAGTACGGGGAGCTGTTTTTT TRBD1 - TRBJ2-2 TRBV6-6
CASSLAGETQYF TGTGCCAGCAGCTTAGCGGGGGAGACCCAGTACTTC - - TRBJ2-5 TRBV7-9
CAWSPGTAGYTF TGTGCCTGGAGTCCAGGGACTGCTGGCTACACCTTC - few TRBJ1-2 TRBV30
CASSLGGTNEQYF TGCGCCAGCAGCTTGGGGGGTACAAACGAGCAGTACTTC - - TRBJ2-7 TRBV5-1
CASSWTSGSYEQYF TGTGCCAGCAGTTGGACTAGCGGGTCCTACGAGCAGTACTTC TRBD2 once TRBJ2-7 TRBV2
CAISVLGPNTGELFF TGTGCCATCAGTGTTCTGGGACCAAACACCGGGGAGCTGTTTTTT - - TRBJ2-2 TRBV10-3
CASSPGRVNEQFF TGTGCCAGCAGTCCCGGCAGGGTCAATGAGCAGTTCTTC - - TRBJ2-1 TRBV28
CASSLSWSGNTEAFF TGTGCCAGCAGCTTAAGTTGGTCAGGGAACACTGAAGCTTTCTTT - - TRBJ1-1 TRBV7-2
CASSQVGYQPQHF TGCGCCAGCAGCCAAGTAGGGTACCAGCCCCAGCATTTT - - TRBJ1-5 TRBV4-1
CASSLEGPRKGQFF TGCGCCAGCAGCTTGGAAGGTCCGAGGAAGGGGCAGTTCTTC - - TRBJ2-1 TRBV5-1
CASSKRPYYNEQFF TGTGCCAGCTCGAAACGGCCTTACTACAATGAGCAGTTCTTC - - TRBJ2-1 TRBV18
CASSQVWQASSHLEKLFF TGCGCCAGCAGCCAAGTTTGGCAGGCGTCGAGCCATTTGGAAAAACTGTTTTTT - - TRBJ1-4 TRBV4-1
CASSFSRRGEQGAYGYTF TGTGCCAGCAGCTTTAGCCGAAGAGGGGAACAGGGAGCCTATGGCTACACCTTC - once TRBJ1-2 TRBV7-2
CASSVVANYGYTF TGTGCCAGCAGCGTAGTGGCTAACTATGGCTACACCTTC - - TRBJ1-2 TRBV9
CASSLYLTGELFF TGTGCCAGCAGCTTATATTTGACCGGGGAGCTGTTTTTT - - TRBJ2-2 TRBV7-6
CASSERSEGYLYEQYF TGTGCCAGCAGTGAAAGGAGTGAGGGGTACCTCTACGAGCAGTACTTC - - TRBJ2-7 TRBV6-1
CASSIPSGTSGTDTQYF TGCGCCAGCAGCATACCCTCCGGGACTAGCGGCACAGATACGCAGTATTTT TRBD2 - TRBJ2-3 TRBV5-1
CASSSGQGRGEQYF TGTGCCAGCAGCTCTGGACAGGGGAGAGGGGAGCAGTACTTC TRBD1 - TRBJ2-7 TRBV5-6